The rows below give T cell receptor beta chains drawn from one sample of a study of T cell responses to AZD1222 COVID-19 vaccine. Here immunoSEQ multiplex PCR was the method, and the copy in TCRdb shows in-frame clones only, minus some. Of around 120,000 clones in the sample, roughly 92% were seen once. This sample comprised peripheral blood, obtained 28 days after the second AZD1222 dose. The receptors were gathered from an adult who received the AZD1222 COVID-19 vaccine. Each CDR3 is given with its conserved first and last residue. The D gene is left open where the match is weak. For some rows the clone size is stated as once, few or many, or as a class when expanded; others skip it.

NA	NA	TRBV6-5	TRBJ1-2	CASSYSWEGYGYTF	TGTGCCAGCAGTTACTCGTGGGAGGGCTATGGCTACACCTTC
NA	few	TRBV4-2	TRBJ2-3	CASSQDEPGGTDTQYF	TGTGCCAGCAGCCAAGATGAGCCCGGGGGCACAGATACGCAGTATTTT
TRBD1	NA	TRBV7-3	TRBJ2-7	CASSLDRGQPYEQYF	TGTGCCAGCAGCTTAGACAGGGGGCAGCCGTACGAGCAGTACTTC
TRBD2	NA	TRBV2	TRBJ2-1	CASSARLAGGGDEQFF	TGTGCCAGCAGTGCCCGGCTAGCGGGAGGCGGGGATGAGCAGTTCTTC
TRBD1	NA	TRBV6-5	TRBJ1-6	CASRGQGPLHF	TGTGCCAGCAGAGGACAGGGACCCCTCCACTTT
NA	NA	TRBV2	TRBJ1-6	CASSQLGYGNSPLHF	TGTGCCAGCAGCCAACTCGGATACGGCAATTCACCCCTCCACTTT
NA	NA	TRBV7-9	TRBJ1-3	CASSTRTVTGNTIYF	TGTGCCAGCAGCACCCGGACAGTAACGGGAAACACCATATATTTT
TRBD2	NA	TRBV4-1	TRBJ2-3	CASSQDLAGGSTDTQYF	TGCGCCAGCAGCCAAGATCTAGCGGGGGGGAGCACAGATACGCAGTATTTT
NA	NA	TRBV12-3/TRBV12-4	TRBJ1-1	CASRQTGNTEAFF	TGTGCCAGTCGACAAACAGGGAACACTGAAGCTTTCTTT
TRBD2	NA	TRBV7-2	TRBJ2-1	CASSLVGLGGNEQFF	TGTGCCAGCAGCTTAGTGGGACTAGGGGGGAATGAGCAGTTCTTC
NA	NA	TRBV27	TRBJ1-1	CASSPASLRDNTEAFF	TGTGCCAGCAGTCCCGCCAGTCTTAGAGATAACACTGAAGCTTTCTTT
NA	few	TRBV18	TRBJ2-3	CASSLRTVSTDTQYF	TGTGCCAGCTCACTCCGGACAGTTAGCACAGATACGCAGTATTTT
TRBD1	NA	TRBV7-8	TRBJ1-1	CASSLTTGHAFF	TGTGCCAGCAGCTTGACGACAGGGCATGCTTTCTTT
NA	NA	TRBV11-3	TRBJ1-6	CASSLGGTQYNSPLHF	TGTGCCAGCAGCTTAGGCGGGACGCAATATAATTCACCCCTCCACTTT
NA	NA	TRBV18	TRBJ1-5	CASSPPGRGNQPQHF	TGTGCCAGCTCACCACCGGGTAGGGGGAATCAGCCCCAGCATTTT
NA	NA	TRBV29-1	TRBJ1-3	CSVEGGGNTIYF	TGCAGCGTTGAAGGGGGGGGAAACACCATATATTTT
NA	NA	TRBV5-1	TRBJ1-1	CASSLENPGETEAFF	TGCGCCAGCAGCTTGGAAAATCCAGGGGAAACTGAAGCTTTCTTT
NA	NA	TRBV28	TRBJ2-7	CAILETSSYEQYF	TGTGCCATCCTCGAAACCAGCTCCTACGAGCAGTACTTC
NA	NA	TRBV9	TRBJ1-5	CASSVGTSNQPQHF	TGTGCCAGCAGCGTAGGGACTTCCAATCAGCCCCAGCATTTT
NA	NA	TRBV5-1	TRBJ1-4	CASSREGSEKLFF	TGCGCCAGCAGCCGGGAGGGATCAGAAAAACTGTTTTTT
NA	NA	TRBV4-1	TRBJ1-2	CASSQDRREVYGYTF	TGCGCCAGCAGCCAAGATCGCAGGGAGGTCTATGGCTACACCTTC
NA	NA	TRBV4-3	TRBJ2-7	CASSQENRGLGYEQYF	TGCGCCAGCAGCCAAGAAAACCGGGGACTTGGCTACGAGCAGTACTTC
NA	once	TRBV2	TRBJ2-3	CASSFSLSTDTQYF	TGTGCCAGCAGTTTTAGCCTAAGCACAGATACGCAGTATTTT
NA	NA	TRBV30	TRBJ2-7	CACLGRSSPYEQYF	TGTGCCTGCCTCGGACGCTCTAGTCCCTACGAGCAGTACTTC
TRBD2	NA	TRBV18	TRBJ2-1	CASSPPASGRNEQFF	TGTGCCAGCTCACCACCGGCTAGCGGGAGAAATGAGCAGTTCTTC
TRBD2	NA	TRBV7-3	TRBJ2-2	CASSFIAGGTQELFF	TGTGCCAGCAGCTTCATAGCGGGGGGGACCCAGGAGCTGTTTTTT
NA	NA	TRBV27	TRBJ1-1	CASRKQGEAFF	TGTGCCAGCAGAAAACAGGGTGAAGCTTTCTTT
TRBD1	once	TRBV2	TRBJ2-1	CASSTGGWEQFF	TGTGCCAGCAGCACAGGGGGTTGGGAGCAGTTCTTC
NA	NA	TRBV27	TRBJ1-1	CASSLRQGGVNTEAFF	TGTGCCAGCAGTTTAAGGCAGGGAGGGGTGAACACTGAAGCTTTCTTT
NA	NA	TRBV7-2	TRBJ1-6	CASSLEGTNNSPLHF	TGTGCCAGCAGCTTAGAAGGGACCAATAATTCACCCCTCCACTTT
TRBD1	NA	TRBV24-1	TRBJ1-2	CATSDYDRVGGYTF	TGTGCCACCAGTGACTACGACAGGGTTGGTGGCTACACCTTC
NA	NA	TRBV25-1	TRBJ1-2	CASSDSGYVTAYGYTF	TGTGCCAGCAGTGATTCCGGATACGTTACCGCCTATGGCTACACCTTC
NA	NA	TRBV18	TRBJ2-1	CASSQGQEQFF	TGTGCCAGCTCACAAGGACAGGAGCAGTTCTTC
NA	NA	TRBV9	TRBJ2-1	CASSVGGYEQFF	TGTGCCAGCAGCGTAGGGGGCTATGAGCAGTTCTTC
NA	NA	TRBV7-2	TRBJ1-2	CASSLGGGGTSNYGYTF	TGTGCCAGCAGCTTAGGGGGTGGGGGTACAAGTAACTATGGCTACACCTTC
TRBD1	NA	TRBV5-1	TRBJ2-2	CASSGQIQGTGELFF	TGCGCCAGCAGCGGACAGATACAGGGGACCGGGGAGCTGTTTTTT
TRBD2	NA	TRBV4-2	TRBJ2-7	CASSQDGGRGIYEQYF	TGTGCCAGCAGCCAAGATGGCGGGAGAGGTATTTACGAGCAGTACTTC
NA	NA	TRBV29-1	TRBJ2-7	CSVKEAYEQYF	TGCAGCGTGAAAGAGGCGTACGAGCAGTACTTC
TRBD2	NA	TRBV7-3	TRBJ2-1	CASTHRGGNYNEQFF	TGTGCCAGCACCCACCGGGGGGGAAACTACAATGAGCAGTTCTTC
TRBD1	NA	TRBV23-1	TRBJ2-1	CASIPRTGIYNEQFF	TGCGCCAGCATCCCCCGGACAGGGATCTACAATGAGCAGTTCTTC
NA	NA	TRBV11-3	TRBJ1-1	CASSLRQQNTEAFF	TGTGCCAGCAGCTTACGACAGCAGAACACTGAAGCTTTCTTT
TRBD1	once	TRBV6-4	TRBJ2-3	CASSEGTEYTQYF	TGTGCCAGCAGTGAAGGGACAGAGTATACGCAGTATTTT
TRBD2	NA	TRBV7-2	TRBJ2-5	CASSPTRGDDTQYF	TGTGCCAGCAGCCCCACCCGGGGGGATGACACCCAGTACTTC
TRBD1	NA	TRBV27	TRBJ1-1	CASSLGWGQGYTEAFF	TGTGCCAGCAGTTTGGGGTGGGGACAGGGGTACACTGAAGCTTTCTTT
NA	NA	TRBV6-2/TRBV6-3	TRBJ2-7	CASSLRDLYEQYF	TGTGCCAGCAGCCTCCGGGACCTCTACGAGCAGTACTTC
NA	NA	TRBV28	TRBJ1-4	CASTGMANEKLFF	TGTGCCAGCACAGGGATGGCTAATGAAAAACTGTTTTTT